These T cell receptor beta chains were read from a single sample in a study of cytomegalovirus exposure and HLA in healthy donors. Data came from immunoSEQ multiplex PCR; TCRdb stores just in-frame clones and leaves some out. The table records over 80,000 clones, roughly 85% of them present only once. The sequencing sample was made of PBMCs. Source of these receptors: a young man in good health and CMV-seropositive. Both conserved end residues are part of each CDR3. The order of the fields is clone size, D gene, J gene, V gene, CDR3 protein, CDR3 DNA. D genes are given only for firm matches. Clone size is not always given. Where it is, it says once, few, many or a class for expanded clones.

size: once
D: TRBD1
J: TRBJ2-7
V: TRBV7-9
CDR3: CASSSGTGLVEQYF
DNA: TGTGCCAGCAGTTCCGGGACAGGGTTGGTCGAGCAGTACTTC

size: -
D: TRBD1
J: TRBJ2-1
V: TRBV4-2
CDR3: CASSQEKGANNEQFF
DNA: TGTGCCAGCAGCCAAGAGAAGGGGGCGAACAATGAGCAGTTCTTC

size: -
D: -
J: TRBJ2-3
V: TRBV27
CDR3: CASHFLDTQYF
DNA: TGTGCCAGCCACTTCCTAGATACGCAGTATTTT

size: -
D: TRBD1
J: TRBJ2-2
V: TRBV5-1
CDR3: CASSLPRTGGDTGELFF
DNA: TGCGCCAGCAGCTTGCCTCGGACAGGGGGTGACACCGGGGAGCTGTTTTTT

size: -
D: -
J: TRBJ1-4
V: TRBV28
CDR3: CASSPDTGGEKLFF
DNA: TGTGCCAGCAGCCCAGACACGGGCGGGGAAAAACTGTTTTTT

size: -
D: -
J: TRBJ2-5
V: TRBV18
CDR3: CASSLSASEETQYF
DNA: TGTGCCAGCTCACTATCGGCTAGCGAAGAGACCCAGTACTTC

size: -
D: TRBD2
J: TRBJ2-3
V: TRBV5-1
CDR3: CASSLQTSGRPDTQYF
DNA: TGCGCCAGCAGCTTGCAGACTAGCGGGAGACCAGATACGCAGTATTTT

size: -
D: -
J: TRBJ1-4
V: TRBV28
CDR3: CASSLDAGATNEKLFF
DNA: TGTGCCAGCAGTTTGGATGCGGGAGCAACTAATGAAAAACTGTTTTTT

size: -
D: TRBD1
J: TRBJ2-5
V: TRBV29-1
CDR3: CSVAGTGGRETQYF
DNA: TGCAGCGTTGCCGGGACAGGGGGGAGGGAGACCCAGTACTTC

size: -
D: TRBD1
J: TRBJ1-2
V: TRBV6-4
CDR3: CASSDGTGNRVSLGYGYTF
DNA: TGTGCCAGCAGTGACGGGACAGGGAATAGGGTAAGCCTAGGCTATGGCTACACCTTC

size: -
D: TRBD1
J: TRBJ1-1
V: TRBV7-9
CDR3: CASSPGTGDTEAFF
DNA: TGTGCCAGCAGCCCCGGGACAGGGGACACTGAAGCTTTCTTT

size: -
D: -
J: TRBJ1-5
V: TRBV27
CDR3: CASSPHFVRGEEQPQHF
DNA: TGTGCCAGCAGTCCACATTTTGTGCGGGGGGAGGAGCAGCCCCAGCATTTT

size: -
D: -
J: TRBJ1-4
V: TRBV4-1
CDR3: CASSLRHPTNEKLFF
DNA: TGCGCCAGCAGCCTCCGACACCCAACTAATGAAAAACTGTTTTTT

size: -
D: TRBD1
J: TRBJ1-1
V: TRBV27
CDR3: CASRGTGRGTEAFF
DNA: TGTGCCAGCAGGGGGACAGGGCGAGGCACTGAAGCTTTCTTT

size: few
D: -
J: TRBJ2-2
V: TRBV2
CDR3: CASSVLASGELFF
DNA: TGTGCCAGCAGTGTACTAGCATCCGGGGAGCTGTTTTTT

size: -
D: -
J: TRBJ1-1
V: TRBV2
CDR3: CASSDSRGTEAFF
DNA: TGTGCCAGCAGTGATTCGCGGGGCACTGAAGCTTTCTTT

size: -
D: TRBD2
J: TRBJ2-1
V: TRBV5-1
CDR3: CASRLAGSYNEQFF
DNA: TGCGCCAGTCGACTAGCGGGGTCCTACAATGAGCAGTTCTTC

size: -
D: -
J: TRBJ2-2
V: TRBV18
CDR3: CASSPTPGVTGELFF
DNA: TGTGCCAGCTCACCAACTCCAGGGGTTACCGGGGAGCTGTTTTTT

size: -
D: -
J: TRBJ1-4
V: TRBV30
CDR3: CALSTGSLNEKLFF
DNA: TGTGCCTTGTCAACAGGGTCCCTTAATGAAAAACTGTTTTTT

size: -
D: -
J: TRBJ2-2
V: TRBV27
CDR3: CASSFGGTGELFF
DNA: TGTGCCAGCAGTTTCGGGGGCACCGGGGAGCTGTTTTTT

size: -
D: -
J: TRBJ2-7
V: TRBV5-1
CDR3: CASSLGGGYEQYF
DNA: TGCGCCAGCAGCTTAGGGGGTGGGTACGAGCAGTACTTC

size: -
D: TRBD1
J: TRBJ1-1
V: TRBV6-5
CDR3: CASTGGQGAPGAFF
DNA: TGTGCCAGCACCGGGGGACAGGGGGCCCCCGGAGCTTTCTTT

size: once
D: -
J: TRBJ2-1
V: TRBV18
CDR3: CASSPLGQQSSYNEQFF
DNA: TGTGCCAGCTCACCCCTTGGACAGCAGAGCTCCTACAATGAGCAGTTCTTC

size: once
D: -
J: TRBJ1-1
V: TRBV19
CDR3: CASSIVGWGQNTEAFF
DNA: TGTGCCAGTAGTATAGTCGGGTGGGGCCAGAACACTGAAGCTTTCTTT

size: -
D: TRBD1
J: TRBJ2-2
V: TRBV14
CDR3: CASRATGSEGGELFF
DNA: TGTGCCAGCAGGGCGACAGGGTCGGAAGGCGGGGAGCTGTTTTTT

size: -
D: TRBD1
J: TRBJ1-5
V: TRBV5-1
CDR3: CASRPGLFGQGRRQPQHF
DNA: TGCGCCAGCAGACCCGGTCTTTTTGGACAGGGGCGCCGCCAGCCCCAGCATTTT

size: -
D: -
J: TRBJ2-6
V: TRBV11-3
CDR3: CASSFRGRGANVLTF
DNA: TGTGCCAGCAGCTTCAGGGGTAGAGGGGCCAACGTCCTGACTTTC

size: -
D: -
J: TRBJ2-6
V: TRBV5-6
CDR3: CASSLSGLSGANVLTF
DNA: TGTGCCAGCAGCTTGAGCGGTCTCTCTGGGGCCAACGTCCTGACTTTC

size: -
D: -
J: TRBJ1-1
V: TRBV5-1
CDR3: CASSPYSGQDVTNEAFF
DNA: TGCGCCAGCAGCCCATACTCGGGACAAGATGTTACAAATGAAGCTTTCTTT

size: -
D: TRBD1
J: TRBJ2-1
V: TRBV7-7
CDR3: CASSLVQGAREQFF
DNA: TGTGCCAGCAGCTTAGTACAGGGGGCGCGTGAGCAGTTCTTC

size: few
D: TRBD2
J: TRBJ2-1
V: TRBV10-2
CDR3: CASQPGLASHEQFF
DNA: TGCGCCAGTCAACCGGGACTAGCATCACATGAGCAGTTCTTC

size: -
D: TRBD1
J: TRBJ2-3
V: TRBV28
CDR3: CASTGQYTDTQYF
DNA: TGTGCCAGCACGGGACAGTACACAGATACGCAGTATTTT

size: -
D: TRBD1
J: TRBJ1-3
V: TRBV5-3
CDR3: CARSGGPGQDMKEGF
DNA: TGTGCCAGAAGTGGGGGACCGGGACAGGACATGAAGGAGGGTTTT

size: once
D: TRBD1
J: TRBJ1-2
V: TRBV6-5
CDR3: CASSLQGAIGYTF
DNA: TGTGCCAGCAGCCTACAGGGGGCAATTGGCTACACCTTC

size: -
D: -
J: TRBJ1-2
V: TRBV4-1
CDR3: CASSQDGEGRGGYTF
DNA: TGCGCCAGCAGCCAAGATGGGGAGGGGCGAGGTGGCTACACCTTC

size: -
D: -
J: TRBJ1-2
V: TRBV15
CDR3: CATSTREGSGYTF
DNA: TGTGCCACCAGCACCCGCGAGGGCAGTGGCTACACCTTC

size: medium-sized
D: TRBD1
J: TRBJ1-4
V: TRBV28
CDR3: CASRFPGTGGKLFF
DNA: TGTGCCAGCAGGTTCCCGGGGACAGGGGGAAAACTGTTTTTT

size: few
D: TRBD1
J: TRBJ1-1
V: TRBV13
CDR3: CASSSTRDRDTEAFF
DNA: TGTGCCAGCAGCTCAACACGGGACAGGGACACTGAAGCTTTCTTT

size: -
D: TRBD2
J: TRBJ2-2
V: TRBV11-2
CDR3: CASSLVGLAGNTGELFF
DNA: TGTGCCAGCAGCTTAGTGGGACTAGCGGGAAACACCGGGGAGCTGTTTTTT

size: -
D: TRBD1
J: TRBJ1-2
V: TRBV6-5
CDR3: CASSYKGQGAGGYTF
DNA: TGTGCCAGCAGTTACAAGGGACAGGGGGCGGGGGGCTACACCTTC

size: -
D: TRBD2
J: TRBJ2-7
V: TRBV6-6
CDR3: CASTQVAAGGTYEQYF
DNA: TGTGCCAGCACCCAAGTGGCGGCGGGAGGGACCTACGAGCAGTACTTC

size: -
D: -
J: TRBJ2-7
V: TRBV4-1
CDR3: CASSFKHPGAYEQYF
DNA: TGCGCCAGCAGCTTCAAGCACCCCGGGGCCTACGAGCAGTACTTC

size: -
D: -
J: TRBJ2-4
V: TRBV19
CDR3: CASSHLTDLAKNIQYF
DNA: TGTGCCAGTAGTCACCTGACAGACCTAGCCAAAAACATTCAGTACTTC

size: -
D: -
J: TRBJ2-2
V: TRBV7-3
CDR3: CASSPHRTGSGGELFF
DNA: TGTGCCAGCAGCCCACATCGAACGGGGTCGGGCGGGGAGCTGTTTTTT

size: once
D: -
J: TRBJ1-5
V: TRBV30
CDR3: CAWSVTGGNQPQHF
DNA: TGTGCCTGGAGTGTAACCGGGGGAAATCAGCCCCAGCATTTT

size: -
D: TRBD1
J: TRBJ1-5
V: TRBV28
CDR3: CASSIQGARQPQHF
DNA: TGTGCCAGCAGTATACAGGGGGCAAGGCAGCCCCAGCATTTT

size: -
D: TRBD2
J: TRBJ2-4
V: TRBV6-1
CDR3: CASSGASGDIQYF
DNA: TGTGCCAGCAGCGGGGCTAGCGGTGACATTCAGTACTTC

size: -
D: TRBD1
J: TRBJ2-1
V: TRBV25-1
CDR3: CASGSKQGARDNEQFF
DNA: TGTGCCAGCGGCTCCAAACAGGGGGCCAGAGACAATGAGCAGTTCTTC

size: -
D: TRBD1
J: TRBJ2-7
V: TRBV28
CDR3: CASSSLDRGRSYEQYF
DNA: TGTGCCAGCAGTTCCTTGGACAGGGGTCGATCCTACGAGCAGTACTTC

size: few
D: -
J: TRBJ2-2
V: TRBV19
CDR3: CIHGELFF
DNA: TGTATTCACGGGGAGCTGTTTTTT

size: -
D: TRBD1
J: TRBJ1-2
V: TRBV4-1
CDR3: CASSQDRRDSFFFGGYTF
DNA: TGCGCCAGCAGCCAAGATAGGAGGGACAGCTTTTTTTTCGGGGGCTACACCTTC

size: -
D: -
J: TRBJ2-1
V: TRBV7-9
CDR3: CASSLKAGLVYNEQFF
DNA: TGTGCCAGCAGCTTAAAGGCGGGTTTGGTCTACAATGAGCAGTTCTTC

size: -
D: -
J: TRBJ1-3
V: TRBV10-3
CDR3: CAIIREGGNTIYF
DNA: TGTGCCATCATCCGGGAGGGAGGAAACACCATATATTTT

size: -
D: TRBD1
J: TRBJ1-1
V: TRBV5-6
CDR3: CASSLAGTGGRAFF
DNA: TGTGCCAGCAGCTTGGCCGGGACAGGGGGGAGAGCTTTCTTT